This TCR beta chain was captured in a study of CD4 and CD8 cells across lung adenocarcinoma regions. Samples came from patients with localized non-small cell lung adenocarcinoma. TCRdb independently ran MiXCR on the PCR reads; one entry per CDR3 protein. The table records about 11,000 distinct CDR3 sequences, 53% of them present only once. Germline V gene data show CDR1 as MNHEY and CDR2 as SMNVEV (reference sequence). The CDR3 has 17 residues. Specimen: CD8+ T cells from the center of a lung tumor. The receptor's source is a female donor with lung adenocarcinoma. The CD4 and CD8 labels of this study may be unreliable. The chain uses TRBV27 and TRBJ2-3; D is uncertain. The last part of the DNA fits TRBJ2-1 better; the J call may be wrong. CDR3: CASSSASGRSGNNEQFF. CDR3 sequence (DNA): TGTGCCAGCAGTTCCGCCTCCGGCCGGAGTGGTAACAATGAGCAGTTCTTC.